This T cell receptor (beta chain) is from a study of spatial heterogeneity in lung cancer (dated by TCRdb to about 2019). About the full investigation: The donors were 60 to 80 patients from the lung TRACERx cohort who had early-stage, untreated non-small cell lung cancer. Follow-up PBMC samples were sequenced whenever available, with the median time to follow-up being two to three years after resection. In the raw uncorrected reads, each unique combination of TCR and UMI appeared on average more than ten times. TCR repertoire features were related to nonsynonymous mutation counts determined by whole-exome sequencing of tumor tissue. The study quantitatively compared TCR alpha and beta repertoires across multiple tumor regions, matched nontumor lung and blood in non-small cell lung cancer. At surgery, about 210 tumor regions, around 68 matched nontumor lung samples and 56 PBMC samples were TCR-sequenced for both alpha and beta chains. More beta-chain than alpha-chain transcripts were consistently detected, likely reflecting higher beta-chain transcript abundance. On the study overall, not on this receptor specifically: Confirming at a functional level the hypothesis that regional TCRs recognize regional mutations was considered to require additional single-cell paired TCR alpha and beta sequencing. Comparisons of baseline and follow-up blood repertoires included only about 15 patients. Ubiquitous expanded tumor TCRs showed up in blood more often at tumor resection than at routine follow-up.

The label giving this sample's time point can be read as: blood at routine non-recurrence follow-up after resection. For TCR sequencing, whole RNA was extracted from tumor and nontumor lung tissue, or from cryopreserved PBMC samples, and no cell sorting was done. Only patients with enough RNA available from two or more tumor regions were chosen for TCR sequencing. This clonotype has at least ten counts. Its antigen target is currently unknown. No base qualities exist here, and no much larger clone lies one base off it. V and J are truncated by 0 bases and 4 bases respectively, leaving an intervening sequence of 2 bases. CDR1 and CDR2, per the germline V gene, are SGHTA and FQGNSA. The CDR3 starts with the cysteine, ends with the phenylalanine, and has 12 residues. Only the CDR3 portion is preserved as DNA: 36 bases, with reading frame beginning at the first base. Libraries were built with 5' RACE. Sequencing used a NextSeq 500. To allow correction of PCR and sequencing errors, the TCR library protocol tagged every TCR cDNA molecule with a unique molecular identifier. Under the source paper's analysis protocol: Decombinator tools were used for TCR identification, UMI-based error correction and CDR3 extraction. TCRs above a frequency of 2 per 1,000, corresponding to the top 1% of the tumor frequency distribution, were defined as expanded. Each repertoire was subsampled 100 times to 5,000 TCRs, after which Renyi diversity was computed with the R vegan package. CDR3 similarity networks were built from amino acid triplet string-kernel similarity, connecting CDR3s with pairwise similarity above 0.82. TCRdb took the public reads, trimmed them with fastp at Q25, ran MiXCR for clone calling and kept in-frame beta chains. CDR3 protein sequences are deduplicated, and each keeps its most common genes and DNA. The V and J calls shown here were made by TCRdb, not taken from the authors' results. This sample lists 2,500 to 3,500 distinct CDR3 sequences; around 20% were detected once. Around 40% of the sample belongs to the ten largest clones.

Recombination connected TRBV7-2 to TRBJ2-3; a confident D gene designation cannot be given. This receptor was obtained from a male donor with early-stage non-small cell lung cancer. Sequenced here: PBMCs, sampled at follow-up. Here is the DNA: TGTGCCAGCAGCTTAGCGTCAGATACGCAGTATTTT. This is translated as CASSLASDTQYF.